The 10 T cell receptor beta chains below were found in one sample sequenced in a study of blood T cell repertoires in COVID-19. The data were produced by immunoSEQ multiplex PCR, yet TCRdb's version contains in-frame clones alone and is incomplete. The profile covers around 130,000 clones, with roughly 90% appearing a single time and about 2% taken by the ten largest. Specimen: peripheral blood. Source of these receptors: a man aged 65 to 79 with active COVID-19.

This clone was seen a single time. CDR3 nucleotide sequence: TGTGCTAGTGGATTTTTCGGGACAGGGGCTTCCCTACGGGACACCGGGGAGCTGTTTTTT. It codes for CASGFFGTGASLRDTGELFF. The chain joins TRBV12-5 to TRBJ2-2, with 10 bases lining up with TRBD1. The germline gives CDR1 LGHNT, CDR2 FRNRAP. J gave up 3 bases and V 6 bases, and 19 bases lay outside the gene matches. The CDR3 is 20 amino acids.

This sequence joins TRBV30 and TRBJ2-7; weak D call: TRBD2 (8 bases). The CDR3 totals 16 residues. Looked up from germline, CDR1 is GTSNPN and CDR2 is SVGIG (reference sequence). Between the trimmed V and J ends, which lost 0 bases and 5 bases, there was a span of 20 bases. The CDR3 region has the DNA TGTGCCTGGAGTGTACGGGGGGGACAGCGCCCCAACGAGCAGTACTTC. This sequence encodes CAWSVRGGQRPNEQYF.

In nucleotides, the CDR3 is TGCGCCAGCAGCGAGCCGGACTATGGCTACACCTTC. Its translation: CASSEPDYGYTF. The chain employs TRBV5-1 and TRBJ1-2, with D hard to call. CDR3 length: 12 residues. V was clipped by 4 bases and J by 3 bases, with 7 bases between them. CDR1 is SGHRS and CDR2 is YFSETQ in the germline V gene.

The V gene is TRBV7-3, the J gene TRBJ2-2; 7 nucleotides agree with TRBD2. V gave up 5 bases and J gave up 6 bases; unmatched junction bases: 6. The CDR3 runs 14 residues. Looked up from germline, CDR1 is SGHTA and CDR2 is FQGTGA. For the CDR3, the DNA is TGTGCCAGCAGCCCGGGGGGATTACCCGGGGAGCTGTTTTTT. Translating it yields CASSPGGLPGELFF.

This clone was recorded once. V gene TRBV3-1 (or the pseudogene TRBV3-2) combines with J gene TRBJ1-2, with 10 bases lining up with TRBD1. Per germline, CDR1 LGHDT and CDR2 YNNKEL (reference sequence). Losses at the gene ends were 4 bases for V and 8 bases for J; bases not matched to a gene: 7. The CDR3 has 14 amino acids. This chain's CDR3 is CASSPGTGERGYTF. The CDR3 DNA reads as TGTGCCAGCAGCCCCGGGACAGGGGAGCGGGGCTACACCTTC.

This clone appeared a few times. DNA for the CDR3: TGCGCCAGCAGCTTGTCCGGGACTACCTACTACGAGCAGTACTTC. As protein: CASSLSGTTYYEQYF. V is TRBV5-1 and J is TRBJ2-7; 7 bases align to TRBD2. The germline V gene has CDR1 SGHRS and CDR2 YFSETQ. With 1 base clipped from V and 3 bases from J, the junction kept 7 bases outside the gene matches. This CDR3 is 15 amino acids long.

This clone appeared a single time. The rearrangement uses TRBV27 and TRBJ2-7, with 7 positions matching TRBD2. V lost 3 bases, J lost 3 bases, and 5 bases stayed unmatched. This CDR3 spans 14 amino acids. CDR1 MNHEY and CDR2 SMNVEV come from the germline V gene (reference sequence). CDR3 sequence: CASSFRRERYEQYF. The CDR3 DNA reads as TGTGCCAGCAGTTTTCGGCGGGAGCGCTACGAGCAGTACTTC.

The table lists this clone with a count of one. J is TRBJ1-2 and V is TRBV25-1, with a possible D match to TRBD1 (5 bases). Germline V gene data show CDR1 as MGHDK and CDR2 as SYGVNS. Trimming left V 6 bases short and J 3 bases short, with 8 bases between. There are 12 residues in the CDR3. The CDR3 spells CASSGGYYGYTF. DNA for the CDR3: TGTGCCAGCAGCGGGGGGTACTATGGCTACACCTTC.

This clone was observed a handful of times. This chain connects TRBV5-6 to TRBJ1-1; TRBD1 matches 7 bases. The CDR3 consists of 15 residues. V was pared by 4 bases and J by 1 base, with 7 bases of the junction left unmatched. In germline, CDR1 is SGHDT, CDR2 YYEEEE. The CDR3 coding sequence is TGTGCCAGCAGCACCGAGGGGGCGCGGAACACTGAAGCTTTCTTT. Its protein is CASSTEGARNTEAFF.

The chain carries TRBV6-6 and TRBJ2-3; TRBD2 matches 7 bases. J was trimmed by 6 bases and V by 6 bases; bases with no gene match: 9. The CDR3 has 14 residues. In germline, CDR1 is MNHNY, CDR2 SVGAGI (reference sequence). This CDR3 reads CASRKGSGGDTQYF. The DNA for the CDR3 is TGTGCCAGCAGGAAGGGATCCGGGGGGGATACGCAGTATTTT.